A selection of T cell receptor beta chains follows, all from one sample in a study of a mutant IDH1 vaccine in newly diagnosed glioma. Assay used: immunoSEQ multiplex PCR; TCRdb lists only in-frame clones, some missing. The sample yields about 65,000 clones, 70% to 90% seen once. No antigen is known for these receptors. Sequences were derived from PBMCs, sampled from a glioma patient whose treatment included an IDH1 peptide vaccine. The receptors stem from a man aged 25-40 years with glioma. CDR3s include the opening cysteine and the closing phenylalanine or tryptophan. Each record gives: D gene, V gene, CDR3 protein. D genes are given only for firm matches.

D: -; V: TRBV4-1; CDR3: CASSQDTVNTGELFF
D: TRBD2; V: TRBV7-2; CDR3: CASSPELAGRYEQYF
D: -; V: TRBV5-8; CDR3: CASSPAPGSYEQYF
D: -; V: TRBV28; CDR3: CASSFSTYQETQYF
D: -; V: TRBV19; CDR3: CASSIIQGNTEAFF
D: -; V: TRBV2; CDR3: CASSENVRENTEAFF
D: -; V: TRBV2; CDR3: CASGVAGYPYEQYF
D: TRBD1; V: TRBV5-4; CDR3: CASSLVGYGDRELGTDTQYF
D: -; V: TRBV2; CDR3: CATTYQGEAFF
D: TRBD1; V: TRBV12-5; CDR3: CASGLSEGQGLNTEAFF
D: TRBD1; V: TRBV19; CDR3: CASSMGQGGGNYGYTF
D: -; V: TRBV4-1; CDR3: CASSQPDHEQYF
D: -; V: TRBV11-2; CDR3: CASSPPGPYEQYF
D: TRBD1; V: TRBV6-5; CDR3: CASSQGTGDLRGYTF
D: TRBD2; V: TRBV19; CDR3: CASSIRLAGWLGADTQYF
D: -; V: TRBV7-8; CDR3: CASSLASGATYEQYF
D: -; V: TRBV15; CDR3: CATSGTGPSYEQYF